This TCR beta chain was recorded in a study of T cell responses to AZD1222 COVID-19 vaccine. Whole-study results and caveats: Spike-specific TCR depth and breadth grew after two AZD1222 doses. There were repertoire samples only from the period after the peak T cell response. Just a handful of AZD1222 recipients tested seropositive at baseline.

This clone was recorded a few times. Its antigen is currently unknown. The ends were cut back, 3 bases at V and 11 bases at J, with 13 bases in the middle. Per the germline V gene, CDR1 is SEHNR and CDR2 is FQNEAQ (reference sequence). The CDR3 runs 12 residues. Produced via immunoSEQ multiplex PCR; TCRdb's table is partial and in-frame only. The sample lists some 150,000 clones, approximately 90% occurring once. This receptor was obtained from an adult in good health. Sequenced material: peripheral blood, taken on day 0 of AZD1222 vaccination. This chain connects TRBV7-9 to TRBJ1-1; D uncertain. CDR3 DNA sequence: TGTGCCAGCAGCTTTGACAAGAGGGCGGCTTTCTTT. Its translation is CASSFDKRAAFF.